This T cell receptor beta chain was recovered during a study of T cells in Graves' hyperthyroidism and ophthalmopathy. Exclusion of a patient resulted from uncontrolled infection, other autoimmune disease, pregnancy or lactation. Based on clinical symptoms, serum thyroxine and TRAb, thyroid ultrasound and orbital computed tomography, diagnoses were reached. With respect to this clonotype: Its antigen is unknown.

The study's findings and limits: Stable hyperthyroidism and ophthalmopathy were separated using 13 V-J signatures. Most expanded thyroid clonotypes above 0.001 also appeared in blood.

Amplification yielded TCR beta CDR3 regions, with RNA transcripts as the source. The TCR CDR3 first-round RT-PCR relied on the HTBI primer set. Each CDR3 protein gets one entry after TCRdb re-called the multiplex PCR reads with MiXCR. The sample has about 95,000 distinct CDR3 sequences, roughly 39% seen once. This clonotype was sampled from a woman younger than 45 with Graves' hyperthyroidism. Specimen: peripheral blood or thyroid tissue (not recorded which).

CDR3 sequence reads: CASSFSSVTAQREQYF. The CDR3 region has the DNA TGCGCCAGCAGCTTCTCCTCCGTAACGGCCCAACGGGAGCAGTACTTC. This chain joins TRBV5-1 and TRBJ2-7; D not certain. The germline V and J ends were trimmed by 2 bases and 7 bases, with 22 bases remaining between them. The length of the CDR3 is 16 residues. Per the germline V gene, CDR1 is SGHRS and CDR2 is YFSETQ.